The subject of this entry is one T cell receptor beta chain. The antigen it recognizes is unknown. There are no base qualities to consult, and no much larger clone falls within one base. The data originate from a study of T cells in Graves' hyperthyroidism and ophthalmopathy (dated by TCRdb to about 2019). At the level of the whole study: Peripheral blood was collected at initial diagnosis, before any treatment. To identify distinguishing TCR V-J signatures, a discovery cohort of about 100 patients was used, comprising some 45 with Graves' ophthalmopathy and some 60 with stable Graves' hyperthyroidism. An independent validation cohort of fewer than 20 hyperthyroidism patients and roughly 16 patients who later progressed to ophthalmopathy tested prospective prediction of ophthalmopathy. The roughly 90 discovery patients were divided at random into training and test sets in a 7:3 ratio. In roughly six Graves' hyperthyroidism patients, the study also compared T-cell repertoires from thyroid tissue with T-cell repertoires from blood. Once sampling was done, hyperthyroidism patients were given methimazole at a starting dose of 30 mg daily, whereas ophthalmopathy patients were given high-dose intravenous methylprednisolone. The paper describes TCR Vbeta CDR3 sequencing of some 130 peripheral blood samples, made up of 43 ophthalmopathy patients, 70 to 75 hyperthyroidism patients and some 17 progressor patients. General study outcomes and caveats: Most expanded thyroid clonotypes (frequency above 0.001) were also found in blood, which suggests that blood repertoires may mirror thyroid immune responses. In validation, progression to ophthalmopathy was predicted by the model with around 70% sensitivity and nearly 75% specificity, a median of 6.5 months before onset. A model built on a 13 V-J signature distinguished ophthalmopathy from stable hyperthyroidism, reaching 87.88% sensitivity and 81.08% specificity in cross-validation and 80%/75% in testing. Sample size was not statistically predetermined, and blinding of investigators to group allocation was not performed.

The TCR beta CDR3 regions were amplified from RNA transcripts. For the first round of RT-PCR on the TCR CDR3, the HTBI primer set was used together with the Qiagen OneStep RT-PCR kit. Libraries were constructed in a second round of multiplex PCR, after which size selection and purification were carried out. Sequencing of the libraries was done on an Illumina HiSeq2000 using paired-end 100 bp reads. From the authors' description of their analysis: Raw data were processed with SOAPnuke, discarding reads with adapters, uncalled bases, mean Phred below 15, or no exact constant-primer or identifier match. COPE v1.2.5 was used to merge high-quality paired reads, and clonotypes were defined as unique nucleotide sequences. Clonotypes were aligned to IMGT TRBV, TRBD and TRBJ reference segments using MiTCR v1.1. Only V-J combinations with frequency above 0.0001, covering about 99% of repertoires, were analysed. The TCS score was defined as F50 (clonal expansion) divided by E x V (chaos), with BLOSUM62-based TCRdist calculated between CDR3 peptides within each V-J. Welch's t-statistics and random forest reduced roughly 540 V-J features to roughly 13, which were used in a naive Bayes classifier (R e1071). TCRdb trimmed the raw reads at Q25, called clones with MiXCR and kept productive beta chains. One record per CDR3 amino acid sequence lists the most common genes and DNA. TCRdb assigned the V and J calls; the authors' analysis was not used. This sample is represented by hundreds of thousands of distinct CDR3 sequences; approximately 25% of them were singletons. Approximately 11% of the sample comes from the top ten.

Ophthalmopathy patients had moderately to severely active disease, with a Clinical Activity Score of 3 or more, a NOSPECS grade of 4 or more, and a disease duration of less than 3 months. Any patient with an uncontrolled infection, another autoimmune disease, pregnancy or lactation was excluded. Diagnoses relied on clinical symptoms, serum thyroxine and TRAb, thyroid ultrasound and orbital computed tomography. Ficoll-Paque density gradient centrifugation was used to isolate PBMCs from about 9.4 ml of fresh peripheral blood. Total RNA was extracted using Trizol reagent, and RNA quality was assessed on an Agilent 2100 Bioanalyzer. The specimen was blood. This receptor was obtained from a woman in her 30s with Graves' ophthalmopathy.

The nucleotides are TGTGCCAGCGCCCTCAGAGGGGACTCCGGGGAGCTGTTTTTT. Translated, this gives CASALRGDSGELFF. The rearranged chain carries TRBV7-2 and TRBJ2-2; the D gene is perhaps TRBD2, on 6 matching bases. The CDR3 contains 14 residues, cysteine and phenylalanine counted. The sequence is cut down to CDR3 DNA, 42 bases in frame from base 1. CDR1 and CDR2, looked up from the germline V gene, are SGHTA and FQGNSA. The trim is 8 bases for V and 6 bases for J, with a gap of 16 bases between the germline ends. Extended through the reference TRBV7-2 and TRBJ2-2 proteins, this CDR3 yields the full variable domain: GAGVSQSPSNKVTEKGKDVELRCDPISGHTALYWYRQSLGQGLEFLIYFQGNSAPDKSGLPSDRFSAERTGGSVSTLTIQRTQQEDSAVYLCASALRGDSGELFFGEGSRLTVL.